The 2 T cell receptor beta chains below were found in one sample sequenced in a study of blood T cell repertoires in COVID-19. TCRdb's copy holds only in-frame clones and misses some; the assay was immunoSEQ multiplex PCR. The sample carries 200,000 to 250,000 clones, more than 75% recorded once. The material sequenced was peripheral blood. The receptors originated from a middle-aged man with COVID-19, enrolled during active disease.

The chain employs TRBV5-5 and TRBJ2-7; possible D gene TRBD2, 5 bases. Germline V gene sequence: CDR1 SGHKS, CDR2 YYEKEE (reference sequence). The CDR3 covers 13 residues. Trimming left V 3 bases short and J 4 bases short, with 11 bases between. This CDR3 reads CASSSHGVYEQYF. The DNA for the CDR3 is TGTGCCAGCAGCTCTCACGGGGTATACGAGCAGTACTTC. Full variable domain (missing parts from reference TRBV5-5 and TRBJ2-7): DAGVTQSPTHLIKTRGQQVTLRCSPISGHKSVSWYQQVLGQGPQFIFQYYEKEERGRGNFPDRFSARQFPNYSSELNVNALLLGDSALYLCASSSHGVYEQYFGPGTRLTVT.

The CDR3 sequence: CASSEAAARQGSYTF. Written as DNA, the CDR3 is TGTGCCAGCAGTGAAGCCGCCGCCAGGCAGGGGAGCTACACCTTC. This sequence joins TRBV2 and TRBJ1-2; a possible D gene is TRBD1 (6 bases). The CDR3 spans 15 residues. Trimming shortened V by 0 bases and J by 9 bases, and 17 bases separated the two germline ends. Germline V lookup: CDR1 SNHLY, CDR2 FYNNEI.